The present T cell receptor beta chain was sequenced within a study of blood T cell repertoires in COVID-19. This CDR3 region has 13 residues. The ends were cut back, 1 base at V and 4 bases at J, with 7 bases in the middle. Per the study methods: Estimation of nucleated cell counts relied on the amplification of reference gene primers. Data came from immunoSEQ multiplex PCR; TCRdb stores just in-frame clones and leaves some out. The DNA was the basis for D and trimming; V, J and clone size are from that table. The repertoire holds roughly 240,000 clones, with around 83% as singletons. The chain links TRBV12-3 or TRBV12-4 to TRBJ1-1; D possibly corresponds to TRBD1 (5 bases). The receptor was isolated from a man aged 35 to 55 who had recovered from COVID-19. Sequencing was performed on peripheral blood. CDR3 loop: CASSLGQGTEAFF. CDR3 nucleotide sequence: TGTGCCAGCAGTTTAGGGCAGGGCACTGAAGCTTTCTTT.